The rows below give T cell receptor beta chains drawn from one sample of a study of cytomegalovirus exposure and HLA in healthy donors. Here immunoSEQ multiplex PCR was the method, and the copy in TCRdb shows in-frame clones only, minus some. The profile shows roughly 180,000 clones, roughly 9.4% of them singletons. The sample taken for sequencing was PBMCs. All receptors derive from a woman aged 30 to 39 in good health and CMV-seropositive. CDR3s include the opening cysteine and the closing phenylalanine or tryptophan. The D gene is left open where the match is weak. Some rows mark clone size as missing; the rest say once, few, many or name a class of expanded clone.

CASSPPGQITDTQYF	TGTGCCAGCAGCCCACCGGGACAGATCACAGATACGCAGTATTTT	few	15	TRBJ2-3	TRBV9	TRBD1
CASRIGTSGSLVRMTGELFF	TGTGCCAGTAGGATTGGGACTAGCGGGAGCCTTGTTAGGATGACCGGGGAGCTGTTTTTT	few	20	TRBJ2-2	TRBV19	TRBD2
CASSLGPSGSRGYF	TGTGCCAGCAGCTTAGGTCCTAGCGGAAGCCGGGGGTACTTC	.	14	TRBJ2-7	TRBV7-2	TRBD2
CAWSDLAGSSYEQYF	TGTGCCTGGAGTGATTTAGCGGGGAGCTCCTACGAGCAGTACTTC	few	15	TRBJ2-7	TRBV30	TRBD2
CASSYSRDRYEQYF	TGTGCCAGCAGTTACTCGCGGGATAGGTACGAGCAGTACTTC	.	14	TRBJ2-7	TRBV6-5	.
CASSITSGSHNEQFF	TGTGCCAGTAGTATAACTAGCGGGAGCCACAATGAGCAGTTCTTC	.	15	TRBJ2-1	TRBV19	TRBD2
CASSQVGQGSGNTIYF	TGCGCCAGCAGCCAAGTGGGACAGGGGTCTGGAAACACCATATATTTT	.	16	TRBJ1-3	TRBV4-1	TRBD1
CASSLQGGFNEKLFF	TGTGCCAGCAGTTTACAGGGTGGGTTTAATGAAAAACTGTTTTTT	.	15	TRBJ1-4	TRBV27	.
CASSLKPGQGLLGYTF	TGTGCCAGCAGTCTAAAGCCGGGACAGGGGCTCTTGGGCTACACCTTC	.	16	TRBJ1-2	TRBV6-4	TRBD1
CASLERGQNEQFF	TGTGCCAGCCTCGAGCGGGGGCAAAATGAGCAGTTCTTC	.	13	TRBJ2-1	TRBV6-6	TRBD2
CASSVSDRVNQPQHF	TGTGCCAGCAGCGTGTCCGACAGGGTCAATCAGCCCCAGCATTTT	.	15	TRBJ1-5	TRBV9	TRBD1
CASSYSYSRVTYEQYF	TGTGCCAGCAGTTACTCGTATTCCCGGGTTACCTACGAGCAGTACTTC	few	16	TRBJ2-7	TRBV6-6	.
CASSTGGYNTGELFF	TGTGCCAGCAGTACAGGGGGCTATAACACCGGGGAGCTGTTTTTT	few	15	TRBJ2-2	TRBV9	TRBD1
CASHPGLAGESSYNEQFF	TGTGCCAGCCACCCGGGACTAGCGGGGGAGAGCTCCTACAATGAGCAGTTCTTC	.	18	TRBJ2-1	TRBV7-8	TRBD2
CASSLASGNYGYTF	TGCGCCAGCAGCTTGGCTTCCGGGAACTATGGCTACACCTTC	.	14	TRBJ1-2	TRBV5-1	.
CASSISGAFYNEQFF	TGTGCCAGCAGCATTAGCGGGGCCTTTTACAATGAGCAGTTCTTC	few	15	TRBJ2-1	TRBV9	TRBD2
CASSVDRGRLGTEAFF	TGTGCCAGCAGCGTGGACAGGGGTCGCTTGGGGACTGAAGCTTTCTTT	few	16	TRBJ1-1	TRBV9	TRBD1